The clone carrying this T cell receptor beta chain was detected ten times or more. Its matching antigen is unknown. This entry belongs to a study of T-cell memory formation after mild COVID-19. The V segment lost 7 bases and the J segment 12 bases; nucleotides outside the gene matches: 24. This CDR3 is 16 amino acids long. The V gene's germline CDR1 is SGHRS and CDR2 YFSETQ. MiXCR, applied by TCRdb to the 5' RACE reads, yields one record per CDR3 protein. The sample holds more than 150,000 distinct CDR3 sequences, 18% seen once. General study findings and limits: Mainly CM and EM harbored the contracting CD4+ clones; mainly EMRA harbored the CD8+ ones.

The clonotype comes from a man between 18 and 35 years old who had mild COVID-19 (a few samples of this study predate the infection). Cell type and time point are not known. This chain joins TRBV5-1 and TRBJ2-7, with TRBD1 matching over 8 bases. Sample: PBMCs or a T cell subset sorted from them (not recorded which). The CDR3 region has the DNA TGCGCCAGCCGGACAGGGAGAACTAGGTGGCAGGAGGCGCTGTACTTC. Translated, it gives CASRTGRTRWQEALYF.